Sequencing of this T cell receptor (beta chain) was carried out in a study of metastatic and nonmetastatic thyroid tumors. The overall study: Repertoire data that came from the blood and tumor or nodule tissue of malignant and benign thyroid patients were compared.

No patient received treatment before thyroid surgery. CDR3 length equals 18 residues. Per the germline V gene, CDR1 is MGHRA and CDR2 is YSYEKL. V was pared by 0 bases and J by 6 bases, with 20 bases between. This clone appeared many times. Under the authors' procedure: For papillary thyroid cancer, a distant-metastasis classifier was constructed from CDR3 differences observed across clinicopathological groups. TCRdb re-analyzed the PCR reads using MiXCR. What appears here as the V and J calls and clone size reflects TCRdb's work, not the paper's. The table has about 69,000 clones, approximately 15% seen once.

The sample was blood. The TCR comes from a male donor with papillary thyroid cancer or a benign thyroid nodule (not recorded which). Some clones in this sample may be carry-over from other donors' samples. The chain recombines TRBV4-1 with TRBJ2-2; D call uncertain. CDR3 coding DNA: TGCGCCAGCAGCCAAGATCGTAGTTGGCTGCGGATGTCCGGGGAGCTGTTTTTT. It specifies CASSQDRSWLRMSGELFF.